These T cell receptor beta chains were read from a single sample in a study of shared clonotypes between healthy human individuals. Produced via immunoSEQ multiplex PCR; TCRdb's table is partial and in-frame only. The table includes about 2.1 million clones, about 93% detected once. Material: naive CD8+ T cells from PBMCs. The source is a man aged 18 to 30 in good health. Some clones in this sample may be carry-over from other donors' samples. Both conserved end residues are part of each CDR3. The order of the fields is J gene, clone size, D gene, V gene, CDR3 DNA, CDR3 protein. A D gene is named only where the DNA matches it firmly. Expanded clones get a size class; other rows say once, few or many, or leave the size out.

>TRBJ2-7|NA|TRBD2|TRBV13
TGTGCCAGCAGCTTATCGGGACTAGCGTACTACGAGCAGTACTTC
CASSLSGLAYYEQYF
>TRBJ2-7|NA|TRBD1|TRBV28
TGTGCCAGCCGCCCCGACAGGGGTTTCTTCTACGAGCAGTACTTC
CASRPDRGFFYEQYF
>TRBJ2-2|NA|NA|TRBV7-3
TGTGCCAGCAGCCTGAGTGGGACCGGGGAGCTGTTTTTT
CASSLSGTGELFF
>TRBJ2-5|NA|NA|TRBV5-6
TGTGCCAGCAGCTTGGGGCGTCCCCAAGAGACCCAGTACTTC
CASSLGRPQETQYF
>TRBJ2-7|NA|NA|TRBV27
TGTGCCAGCAGCCCCGGTGGGAGGACCTACGAGCAGTACTTC
CASSPGGRTYEQYF
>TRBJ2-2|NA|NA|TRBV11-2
TGTGCCAGCAGCCCCCCTAATGCCGGGGAGCTGTTTTTT
CASSPPNAGELFF
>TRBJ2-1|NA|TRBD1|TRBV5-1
TGCGCCAGCAGCTGGACAGGGTATTCCTACAATGAGCAGTTCTTC
CASSWTGYSYNEQFF
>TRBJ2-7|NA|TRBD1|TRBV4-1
TGCGCCAGCAGCCAGGACCCGGGACAGATCTACGAGCAGTACTTC
CASSQDPGQIYEQYF
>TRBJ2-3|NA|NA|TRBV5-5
TGTGCCAGCAGCCGTACCGACAGACGCACAGATACGCAGTATTTT
CASSRTDRRTDTQYF
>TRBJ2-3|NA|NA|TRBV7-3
TGTGCCAGCAGCACAGATGTCGGGCCGGGAGATACGCAGTATTTT
CASSTDVGPGDTQYF
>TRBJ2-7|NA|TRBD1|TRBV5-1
TGCGCCAGCAGCTTGGACTACCGGGACAGTGGCCACGAGCAGTACTTC
CASSLDYRDSGHEQYF
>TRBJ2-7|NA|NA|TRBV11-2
TGTGCCAGCAGCTTGAGAAATTCCTACGAGCAGTACTTC
CASSLRNSYEQYF
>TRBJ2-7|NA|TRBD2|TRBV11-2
TGTGCCAGCAGCGAGGTAGCGGGAGGCTACGAGCAGTACTTC
CASSEVAGGYEQYF
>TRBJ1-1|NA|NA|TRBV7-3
TGTGCCAGCAGCCTAAGGCCGGGCGGGGGCGCTTGGGACACTGAAGCTTTCTTT
CASSLRPGGGAWDTEAFF
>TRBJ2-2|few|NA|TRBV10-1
TGCGCCAGCAGTCCGAACACCGGGGAGCTGTTTTTT
CASSPNTGELFF
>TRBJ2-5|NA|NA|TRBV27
TGTGCCAGCAGTTCGCTCCCTCGGGACCTAAAGAGGGAGACCCAGTACTTC
CASSSLPRDLKRETQYF
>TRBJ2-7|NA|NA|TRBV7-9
TGTGCCAGCAGCTTAGCGCGGGCAGGGTACGAGCAGTACTTC
CASSLARAGYEQYF
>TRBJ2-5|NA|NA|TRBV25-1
TGTGCCAGCAGTGAAGACTGGCTAGAAGAGACCCAGTACTTC
CASSEDWLEETQYF
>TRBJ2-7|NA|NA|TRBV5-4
TGTGCCAGCAGTACCAGTTCCGGCGGGGTTTACGAGCAGTACTTC
CASSTSSGGVYEQYF
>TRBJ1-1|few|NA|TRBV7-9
TGTGCCAGCAGCACAACTCGCAGGGCTTCTGAAGCTTTCTTT
CASSTTRRASEAFF
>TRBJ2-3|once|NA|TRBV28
TGTGCCAGCAGTCTTCGCAGGGGTGATACGCAGTATTTT
CASSLRRGDTQYF
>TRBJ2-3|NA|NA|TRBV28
TGTGCCAGCAGGAAACAAACATCCTCCACAGATACGCAGTATTTT
CASRKQTSSTDTQYF
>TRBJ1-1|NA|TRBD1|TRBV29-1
TGCAGCGTACTAGGACAGGGGTCTGAAGCTTTCTTT
CSVLGQGSEAFF
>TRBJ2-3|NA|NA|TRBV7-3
TGTGCCAGCAGCTTAGATCCGGGAGTGGCAGATACGCAGTATTTT
CASSLDPGVADTQYF
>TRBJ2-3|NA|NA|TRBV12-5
TGTGCTAGTGGTCAGGGGATTTGGAAACAGGGAGGGACAGATACGCAGTATTTT
CASGQGIWKQGGTDTQYF
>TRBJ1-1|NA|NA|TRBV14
TGTGCCAGCAGCCAAGCAGTCTCCCGGGAAGCTTTCTTT
CASSQAVSREAFF
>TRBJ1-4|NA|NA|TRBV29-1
TGCAGCGCTATTTCACAAGGGACGAATGAAAAACTGTTTTTT
CSAISQGTNEKLFF
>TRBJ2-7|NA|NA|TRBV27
TGTGCCAGCAGTTTAGACGGTTACGAGCAGTACTTC
CASSLDGYEQYF
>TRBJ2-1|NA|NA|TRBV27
TGTGCCAGCGCAACGGGCATTTACTCCTACAATGAGCAGTTCTTC
CASATGIYSYNEQFF
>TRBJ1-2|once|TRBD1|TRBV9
TGTGCCAGCAGCGGACAGGGATCAGTGGGAGCTAACTATGGCTACACCTTC
CASSGQGSVGANYGYTF
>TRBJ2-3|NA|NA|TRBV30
TGTGCCTGGAGCTCCATGACAGATACGCAGTATTTT
CAWSSMTDTQYF
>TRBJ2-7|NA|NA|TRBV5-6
TGTGCCAGCAGCTTGGCGTTGCGAAGCCGTGGGGAGCAGTACTTC
CASSLALRSRGEQYF
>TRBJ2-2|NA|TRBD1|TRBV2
TGTGCCAGCAGTCCACACAGGGGGCTTGGCGGGGAGCTGTTTTTT
CASSPHRGLGGELFF
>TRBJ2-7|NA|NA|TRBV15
TGTGCCACCAACGACAGGCGGGTCGACGAGCAGTACTTC
CATNDRRVDEQYF
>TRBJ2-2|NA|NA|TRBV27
TGTGCCAGCAGTCCCCTCAGTGGGGAGCTGTTTTTT
CASSPLSGELFF
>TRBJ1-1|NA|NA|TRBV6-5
TGTGCCAGCAGTTACCCGACTTCCACTGAAGCTTTCTTT
CASSYPTSTEAFF
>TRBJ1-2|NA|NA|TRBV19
TGTGCCAGTAGTATACTAAGGACAGCAACATTAGAGACCTATGGCTACACCTTC
CASSILRTATLETYGYTF
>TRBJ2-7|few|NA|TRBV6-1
TGTGCCAGCAGTGAACCGTACAGCCGAGAGCAGTACTTC
CASSEPYSREQYF
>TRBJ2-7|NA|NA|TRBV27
TGTGCCAGCAGTTTAAGGGTCCCGGACGGCTACGAGCAGTACTTC
CASSLRVPDGYEQYF
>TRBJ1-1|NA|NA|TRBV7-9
TGTGCCAGCAGCTTACCCCTACGTAGGAACACTGAAGCTTTCTTT
CASSLPLRRNTEAFF
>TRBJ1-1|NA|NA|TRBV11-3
TGTGCCAGCAGCTGGGGAGGGGAGAACACTGAAGCTTTCTTT
CASSWGGENTEAFF
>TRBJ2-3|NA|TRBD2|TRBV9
TGTGCCAGCAATGGCGGGAGGGGAATCACAGATACGCAGTATTTT
CASNGGRGITDTQYF
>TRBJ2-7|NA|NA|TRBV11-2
TGTGCCAGCAGCTTAGTAGGCCACTCCTACGAGCAGTACTTC
CASSLVGHSYEQYF
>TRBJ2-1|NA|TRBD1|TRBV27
TGTGCCAGCAGTTTCTGGGCAGGGGGATACAATGAGCAGTTCTTC
CASSFWAGGYNEQFF
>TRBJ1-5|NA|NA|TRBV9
TGTGCCAGCAGCTCCTCGGGGAACAATCAGCCCCAGCATTTT
CASSSSGNNQPQHF
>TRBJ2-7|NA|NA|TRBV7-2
TGTGCCAGCAGCTCCCACGGGAGCTCCTACGAGCAGTACTTC
CASSSHGSSYEQYF
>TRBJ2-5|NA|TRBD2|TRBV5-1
TGCGCCAGCAGCCCCGGGACTAGCGGGGGAGAGACCCAGTACTTC
CASSPGTSGGETQYF
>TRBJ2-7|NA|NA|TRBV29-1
TGCAGCGTTGCGGGACTGAGATCCTACGAGCAGTACTTC
CSVAGLRSYEQYF
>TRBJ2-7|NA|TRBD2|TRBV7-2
TGTGCCAGCAGCGTTACTAGCGGGATTCTCTCCTACGAGCAGTACTTC
CASSVTSGILSYEQYF
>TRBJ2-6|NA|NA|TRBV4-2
TGTGCCAGCAGCCAAGATAGAGGGGGAGGTGGGGCCAACGTCCTGACTTTC
CASSQDRGGGGANVLTF
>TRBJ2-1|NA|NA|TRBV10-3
TGTGCCATCAGTGACTCGTACAATGAGCAGTTCTTC
CAISDSYNEQFF
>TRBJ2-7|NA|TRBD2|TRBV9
TGTGCCAGCAGCGTCTACGGGAGGGCCGACGAGCAGTACTTC
CASSVYGRADEQYF
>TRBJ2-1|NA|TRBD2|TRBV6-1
TGTGCCAGCAGTGAGTTCGCGGGAGGGCCTTTTGAGCAGTTCTTC
CASSEFAGGPFEQFF
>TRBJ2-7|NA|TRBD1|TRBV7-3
TGTGCCAGCAGCCCCCTCGGACAGGGGTACGAGCAGTACTTC
CASSPLGQGYEQYF